This T cell receptor (beta chain) is drawn from a study of blood T cell repertoires in COVID-19. At the level of the study: The origin of the acute and convalescent COVID-19 samples was the United States, Italy and Spain.

Using immunoSEQ multiplex PCR, the repertoire was profiled, and TCRdb retains in-frame clones only, with some absent. The table has 200,000 to 300,000 clones, about nine tenths seen once; the top ten hold roughly 3.3%. This CDR3 spans 15 amino acids. V is TRBV21-1 and J is TRBJ1-1. TRBV21-1 has pseudogene status. Sequenced input: peripheral blood. The TCR comes from a woman between 40 and 55 years old with acute or convalescent COVID-19. Here the CDR3 reads CASSNSRLKYTEAFF. CDR3 bases: TGTGCCAGCAGCAATTCGAGGCTCAAGTACACTGAAGCTTTCTTT.